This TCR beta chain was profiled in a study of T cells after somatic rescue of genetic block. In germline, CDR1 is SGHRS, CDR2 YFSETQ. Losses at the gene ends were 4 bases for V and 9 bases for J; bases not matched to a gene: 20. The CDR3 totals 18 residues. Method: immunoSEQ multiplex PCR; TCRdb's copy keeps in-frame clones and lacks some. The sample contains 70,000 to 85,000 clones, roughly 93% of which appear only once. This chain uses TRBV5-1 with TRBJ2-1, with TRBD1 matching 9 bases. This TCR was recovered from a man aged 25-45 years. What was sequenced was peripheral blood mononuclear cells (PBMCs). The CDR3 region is CASSPGQGQGRLAGEQFF. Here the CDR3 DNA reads TGCGCCAGCAGCCCAGGACAGGGGCAAGGGAGGCTAGCCGGTGAGCAGTTCTTC.